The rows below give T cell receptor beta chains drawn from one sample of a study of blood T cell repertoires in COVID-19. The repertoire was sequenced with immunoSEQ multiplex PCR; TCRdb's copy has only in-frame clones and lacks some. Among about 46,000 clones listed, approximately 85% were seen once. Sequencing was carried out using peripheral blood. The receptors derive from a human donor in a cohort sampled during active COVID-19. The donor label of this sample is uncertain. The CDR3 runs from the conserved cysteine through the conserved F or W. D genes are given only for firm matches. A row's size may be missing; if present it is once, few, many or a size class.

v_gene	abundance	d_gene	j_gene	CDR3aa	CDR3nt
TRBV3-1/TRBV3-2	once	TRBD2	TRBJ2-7	CASSQGGGGAYEQYF	TGTGCCAGCAGCCAAGGAGGCGGGGGGGCTTACGAGCAGTACTTC
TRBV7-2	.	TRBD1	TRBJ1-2	CASSLVAGQGAGYGYTF	TGTGCCAGCAGCTTAGTGGCGGGACAGGGGGCGGGCTATGGCTACACCTTC
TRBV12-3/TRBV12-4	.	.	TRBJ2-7	CASSFGYEQYF	TGTGCCAGCAGTTTCGGCTACGAGCAGTACTTC
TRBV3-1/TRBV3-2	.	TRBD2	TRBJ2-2	CASSLQRGGTGELFF	TGTGCCAGCAGCCTCCAGCGGGGGGGCACCGGGGAGCTGTTTTTT
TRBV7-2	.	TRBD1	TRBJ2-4	CASSATAGQGGIQYF	TGTGCCAGCAGCGCCACTGCGGGACAGGGAGGCATTCAGTACTTC
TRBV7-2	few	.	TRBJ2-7	CASSLPISYEQYF	TGTGCCAGCAGCTTACCCATCTCCTACGAGCAGTACTTC
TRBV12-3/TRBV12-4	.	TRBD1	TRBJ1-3	CASSTGAGNTIYF	TGTGCCAGCAGTACAGGGGCTGGAAACACCATATATTTT
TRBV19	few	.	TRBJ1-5	CASNTLQMLNQPQHF	TGTGCCAGCAACACGTTACAGATGTTGAATCAGCCCCAGCATTTT
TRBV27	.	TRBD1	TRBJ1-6	CASSLMGTGGYSFNSPLHF	TGTGCCAGCAGTTTAATGGGGACAGGGGGCTACTCCTTTAATTCACCCCTCCACTTT
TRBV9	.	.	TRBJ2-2	CASSVADNSPGELFF	TGTGCCAGCAGCGTAGCCGACAACTCCCCCGGGGAGCTGTTTTTT
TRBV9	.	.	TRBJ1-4	CASSVDGSGREKLFF	TGTGCCAGCAGCGTAGATGGAAGCGGAAGGGAAAAACTGTTTTTT